The following is a T cell receptor beta chain sequence with its context. Its matching antigen is unknown. The data belong to a study of cytomegalovirus exposure and HLA in healthy donors. 60 Vbeta and 13 Jbeta primers were used in PCR. Assay used: immunoSEQ multiplex PCR; TCRdb lists only in-frame clones, some missing. Among approximately 130,000 clones, roughly four fifths were seen once, and the ten largest hold about 1.7%. Study-wide results and caveats: Many donors shared some public TCRs, even though most TCR sequences were rare. Donor immune exposure was known only as CMV serostatus. Most of the TCR beta V segments (in an earlier analysis) were productive either about 87% or about 30% of the time.

Trimming removed 7 bases from V and 4 bases from J, with 19 bases in between. Per the germline V gene, CDR1 is MNHEY and CDR2 is SMNVEV (reference sequence). This CDR3 comprises 15 residues. The chain combines TRBV27 with TRBJ1-1, with D uncertain. The TCR comes from a woman aged 45-65 years in good health and CMV-seronegative. The sequenced sample consisted of PBMCs. The CDR3 loop is CASTSSGGGTTEAFF. CDR3 DNA: TGTGCCAGCACTTCCTCCGGCGGCGGAACCACTGAAGCTTTCTTT.